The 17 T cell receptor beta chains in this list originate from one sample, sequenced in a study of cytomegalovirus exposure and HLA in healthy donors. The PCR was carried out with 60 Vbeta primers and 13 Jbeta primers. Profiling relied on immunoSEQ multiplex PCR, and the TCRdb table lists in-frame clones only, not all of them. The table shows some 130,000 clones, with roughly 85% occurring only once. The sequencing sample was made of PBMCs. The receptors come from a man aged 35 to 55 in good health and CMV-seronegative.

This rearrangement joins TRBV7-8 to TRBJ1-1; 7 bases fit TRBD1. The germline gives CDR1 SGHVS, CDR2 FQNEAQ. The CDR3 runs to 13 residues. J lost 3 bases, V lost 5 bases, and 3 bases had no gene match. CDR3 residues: CASSQTGHTEAFF. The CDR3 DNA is TGTGCCAGCAGCCAGACAGGGCACACTGAAGCTTTCTTT.

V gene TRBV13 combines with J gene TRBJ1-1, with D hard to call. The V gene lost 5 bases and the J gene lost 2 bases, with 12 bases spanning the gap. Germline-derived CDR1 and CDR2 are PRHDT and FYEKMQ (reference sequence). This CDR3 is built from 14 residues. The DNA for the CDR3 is TGTGCCAGCAGCCCGACACCGTTAAACACTGAAGCTTTCTTT. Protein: CASSPTPLNTEAFF.

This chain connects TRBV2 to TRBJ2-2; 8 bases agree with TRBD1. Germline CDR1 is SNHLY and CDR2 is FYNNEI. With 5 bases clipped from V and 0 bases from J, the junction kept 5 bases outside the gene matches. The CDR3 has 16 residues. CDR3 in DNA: TGTGCCAGCAGTTTAACCAGGGGGCCGAACACCGGGGAGCTGTTTTTT. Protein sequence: CASSLTRGPNTGELFF.

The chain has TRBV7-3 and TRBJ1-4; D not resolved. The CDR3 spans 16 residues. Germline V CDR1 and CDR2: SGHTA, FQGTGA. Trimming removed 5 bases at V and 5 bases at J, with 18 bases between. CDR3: CASSTPGLTENEKLFF. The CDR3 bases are TGTGCCAGCAGCACCCCCGGGTTGACTGAAAATGAAAAACTGTTTTTT. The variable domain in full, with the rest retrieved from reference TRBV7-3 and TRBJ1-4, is GAGVSQTPSNKVTEKGKYVELRCDPISGHTALYWYRQSLGQGPEFLIYFQGTGAADDSGLPNDRFFAVRPEGSVSTLKIQRTERGDSAVYLCASSTPGLTENEKLFFGSGTQLSVL.

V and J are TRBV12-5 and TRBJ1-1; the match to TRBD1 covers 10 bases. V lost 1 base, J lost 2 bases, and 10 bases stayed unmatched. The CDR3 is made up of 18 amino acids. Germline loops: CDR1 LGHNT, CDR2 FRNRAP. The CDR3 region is CASGLGTDLTGGNTEAFF. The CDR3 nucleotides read TGTGCTAGTGGTTTGGGGACGGATCTGACAGGGGGCAACACTGAAGCTTTCTTT. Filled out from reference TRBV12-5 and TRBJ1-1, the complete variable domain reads DARVTQTPRHKVTEMGQEVTMRCQPILGHNTVFWYRQTMMQGLELLAYFRNRAPLDDSGMPKDRFSAEMPDATLATLKIQPSEPRDSAVYFCASGLGTDLTGGNTEAFFGQGTRLTVV.

This chain's CDR3 is CASSPTTGSNQPQHF. CDR3 nucleotides: TGTGCCAGCAGTCCTACGACAGGGAGTAATCAGCCCCAGCATTTT. V and J are TRBV7-8 and TRBJ1-5; TRBD1 aligns across 7 bases. The CDR3 consists of 15 residues. CDR1 and CDR2 from the germline V gene are SGHVS and FQNEAQ. Trimming at V came to 6 bases and at J to 4 bases, leaving 9 bases not matched to a gene. Together with reference TRBV7-8 and TRBJ1-5, the CDR3 gives the full variable domain: GAGVSQSPRYKVAKRGQDVALRCDPISGHVSLFWYQQALGQGPEFLTYFQNEAQLDKSGLPSDRFFAERPEGSVSTLKIQRTQQEDSAVYLCASSPTTGSNQPQHFGDGTRLSIL.

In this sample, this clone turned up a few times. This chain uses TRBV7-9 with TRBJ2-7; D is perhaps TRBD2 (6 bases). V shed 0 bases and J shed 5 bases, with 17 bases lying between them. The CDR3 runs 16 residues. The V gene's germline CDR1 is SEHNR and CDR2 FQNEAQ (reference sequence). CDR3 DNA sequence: TGTGCCAGCAGCTTAGCGTGGCAGGGAGGACGGAACGAGCAGTACTTC. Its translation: CASSLAWQGGRNEQYF.

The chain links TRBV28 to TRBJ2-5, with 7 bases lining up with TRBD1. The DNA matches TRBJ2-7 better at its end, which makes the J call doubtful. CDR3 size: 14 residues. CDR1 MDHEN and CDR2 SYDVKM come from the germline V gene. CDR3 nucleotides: TGTGCCAGCAGACCCCCCGGGACAGCCTACGAGCAGTACTTC. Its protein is CASRPPGTAYEQYF.

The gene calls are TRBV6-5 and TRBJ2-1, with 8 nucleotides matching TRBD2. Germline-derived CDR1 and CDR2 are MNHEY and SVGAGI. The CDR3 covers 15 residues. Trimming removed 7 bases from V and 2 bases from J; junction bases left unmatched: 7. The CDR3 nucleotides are TGTGCCAGCACCAGGGCGGGACTAGCCTACAATGAGCAGTTCTTC. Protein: CASTRAGLAYNEQFF.

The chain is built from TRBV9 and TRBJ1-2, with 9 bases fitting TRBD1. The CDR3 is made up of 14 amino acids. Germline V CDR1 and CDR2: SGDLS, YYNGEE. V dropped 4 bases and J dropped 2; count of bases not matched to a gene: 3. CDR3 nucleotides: TGTGCCAGCAGCCCCGGACAGGGGAACTATGGCTACACCTTC. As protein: CASSPGQGNYGYTF.

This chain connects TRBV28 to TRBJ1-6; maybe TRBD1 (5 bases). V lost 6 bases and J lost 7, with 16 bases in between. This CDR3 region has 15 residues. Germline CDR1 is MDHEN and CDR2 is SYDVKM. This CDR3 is CASRPPQGANSPLHF. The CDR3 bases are TGTGCCAGCAGACCCCCGCAGGGCGCCAATTCACCCCTCCACTTT.

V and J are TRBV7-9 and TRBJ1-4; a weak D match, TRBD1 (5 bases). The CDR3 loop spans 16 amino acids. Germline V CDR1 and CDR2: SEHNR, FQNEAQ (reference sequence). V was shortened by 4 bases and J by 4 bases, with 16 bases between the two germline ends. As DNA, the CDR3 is TGTGCCAGCAGCTCGCTTGGGGCCAGAGGTAATGAAAAACTGTTTTTT. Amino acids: CASSSLGARGNEKLFF.

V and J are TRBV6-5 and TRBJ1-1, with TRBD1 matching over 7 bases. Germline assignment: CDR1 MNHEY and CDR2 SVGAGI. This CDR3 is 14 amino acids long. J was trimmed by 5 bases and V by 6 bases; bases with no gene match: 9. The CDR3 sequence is CASRTLDRRTEAFF. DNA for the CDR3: TGTGCCAGCAGAACACTGGACAGGCGGACTGAAGCTTTCTTT.

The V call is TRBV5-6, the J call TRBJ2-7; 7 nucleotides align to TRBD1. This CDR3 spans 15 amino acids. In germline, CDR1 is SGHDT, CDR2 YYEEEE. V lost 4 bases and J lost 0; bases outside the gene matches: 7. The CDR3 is CASSPVPGGSYEQYF. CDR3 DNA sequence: TGTGCCAGCAGCCCGGTGCCAGGGGGCTCCTACGAGCAGTACTTC.

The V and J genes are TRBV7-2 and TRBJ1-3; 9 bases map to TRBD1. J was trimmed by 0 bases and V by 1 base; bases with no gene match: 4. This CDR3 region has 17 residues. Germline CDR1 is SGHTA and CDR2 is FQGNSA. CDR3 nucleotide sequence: TGTGCCAGCAGCTTAGGGGGACAGGGCGTCTCTGGAAACACCATATATTTT. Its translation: CASSLGGQGVSGNTIYF.

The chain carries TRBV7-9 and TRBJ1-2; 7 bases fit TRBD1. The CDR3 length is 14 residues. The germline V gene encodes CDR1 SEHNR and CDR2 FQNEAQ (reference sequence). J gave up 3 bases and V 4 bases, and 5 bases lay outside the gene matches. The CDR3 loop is CASSSRQGDYGYTF. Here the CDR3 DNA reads TGTGCCAGCAGCTCTCGACAGGGAGACTATGGCTACACCTTC.

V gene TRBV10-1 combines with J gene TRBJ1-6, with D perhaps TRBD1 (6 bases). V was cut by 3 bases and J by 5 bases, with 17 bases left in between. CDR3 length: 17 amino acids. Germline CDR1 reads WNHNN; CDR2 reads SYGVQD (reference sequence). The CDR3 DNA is TGCGCCAGCAGTGATAGGGAGGGGGGCTTTGATAATTCACCCCTCCACTTT. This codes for CASSDREGGFDNSPLHF.